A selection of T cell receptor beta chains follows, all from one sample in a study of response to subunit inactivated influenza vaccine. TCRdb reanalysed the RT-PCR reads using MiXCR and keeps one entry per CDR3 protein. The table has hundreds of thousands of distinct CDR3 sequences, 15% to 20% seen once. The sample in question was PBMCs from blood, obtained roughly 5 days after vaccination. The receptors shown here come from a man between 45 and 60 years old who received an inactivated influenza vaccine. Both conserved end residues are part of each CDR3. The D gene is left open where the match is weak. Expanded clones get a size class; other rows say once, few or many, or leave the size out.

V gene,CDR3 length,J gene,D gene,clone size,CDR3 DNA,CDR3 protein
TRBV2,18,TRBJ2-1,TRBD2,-,TGTGCCCGCAGTAATCCCCCCGGGACTAGCGCGACCTACAATGAGCAGTTCTTC,CARSNPPGTSATYNEQFF
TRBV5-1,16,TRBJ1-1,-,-,TGCGCCAGCAGCTTGGTGGGACTGGGCAGGAACACTGAAGCTTTCTTT,CASSLVGLGRNTEAFF
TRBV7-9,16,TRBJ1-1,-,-,TGTGCCAGCAGCTCCCTGGGGCTTCTGCCGGACACTGAAGCTTTCTTT,CASSSLGLLPDTEAFF
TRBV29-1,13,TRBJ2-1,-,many,TGCAGCGTTGAAGATGGCAGGCGTATGGGGCAGTTCTTC,CSVEDGRRMGQFF
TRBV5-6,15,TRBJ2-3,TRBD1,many,TGTGCCAGCAGCTTTGGGACAGGAAATATTCGTACGCAGTATTTT,CASSFGTGNIRTQYF
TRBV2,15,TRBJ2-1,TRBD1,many,TGTGCCAGCAGTGAGAGGGGACAGGGGTACAATGAGCAGTTCTTC,CASSERGQGYNEQFF
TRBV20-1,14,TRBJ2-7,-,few,TGCAGTGCTAGTAATGCGGGGGCCCCCTACGAGCAGTACTTC,CSASNAGAPYEQYF
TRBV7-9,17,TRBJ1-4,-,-,TGTGCCAGCAGCTTAGGACGGGCCGGGGACATTAATGAAAAACTGTTTTTT,CASSLGRAGDINEKLFF
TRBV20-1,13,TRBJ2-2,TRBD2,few,TGCAGTGCTAGCGGGAGGGCCCCCGGGGAGCTGTTTTTT,CSASGRAPGELFF
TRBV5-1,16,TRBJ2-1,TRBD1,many,TGCGCCAGCAGCCTCACCGGACAGGAATCCTACAATGAGCAGTTCTTC,CASSLTGQESYNEQFF
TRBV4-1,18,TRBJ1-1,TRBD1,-,TGCGCCAGCAGCCAAACCATTATGGACAGGGGGCGTTTCGCTGAAGCTTTCTTT,CASSQTIMDRGRFAEAFF
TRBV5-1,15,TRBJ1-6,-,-,TGCGCCAGCAGCTCGCAAGGAAGGTATAATTCACCCCTCCACTTT,CASSSQGRYNSPLHF
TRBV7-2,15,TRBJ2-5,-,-,TGTGCCAGCAGCTCAGCCTCCGGTCTAGTGGAGACCCAGTACTTC,CASSSASGLVETQYF
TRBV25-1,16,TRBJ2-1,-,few,TGTGCCAGCAGTGATTACGGACTAAACTCCTACAATGAGCAGTTCTTC,CASSDYGLNSYNEQFF
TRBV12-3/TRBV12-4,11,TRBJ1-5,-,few,TGTGCCAGCAGTTTAAGGGGGCCCCAGCATTTT,CASSLRGPQHF
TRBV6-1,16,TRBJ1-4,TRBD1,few,TGTGCCAGCAGTGCAGCCGGGACAGGGGCTAATGAAAAACTGTTTTTT,CASSAAGTGANEKLFF
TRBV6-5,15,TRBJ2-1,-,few,TGTGCCAGCAGTTACTCGGGGTCCGCTTACAATGAGCAGTTCTTC,CASSYSGSAYNEQFF
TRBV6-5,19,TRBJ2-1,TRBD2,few,TGTGCCAGCAGTTACTCGGGACTAGCGGGAGGGTTGGGATACAATGAGCAGTTCTTC,CASSYSGLAGGLGYNEQFF
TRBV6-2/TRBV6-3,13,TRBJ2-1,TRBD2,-,TGTGCCAGCAGTTACACCGGGACTAGCGAGCAGTTCTTC,CASSYTGTSEQFF
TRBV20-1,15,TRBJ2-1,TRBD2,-,TGCAGTGCTACCCAAGGGACTAGCGGGCTTTATGAGCAGTTCTTC,CSATQGTSGLYEQFF
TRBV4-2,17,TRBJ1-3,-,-,TGTGCCAGCAGCCAAGAAGTCGGGGGGCAGGGTGGAAACACCATATATTTT,CASSQEVGGQGGNTIYF
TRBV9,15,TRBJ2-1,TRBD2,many,TGTGCCAGCAGCGTAGGTCTAGCGGGAGGGAATGAGCAGTTCTTC,CASSVGLAGGNEQFF
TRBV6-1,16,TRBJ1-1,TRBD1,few,TGTGCCAGCAGTCCTTCAGACAGGGTCGGTGGCACTGAAGCTTTCTTT,CASSPSDRVGGTEAFF
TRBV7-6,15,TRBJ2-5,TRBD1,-,TGTGCCAGCAGCCGGGGACAGTTGTTTCAAGAGACCCAGTACTTC,CASSRGQLFQETQYF
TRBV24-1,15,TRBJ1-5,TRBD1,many,TGTGCCACCAGTGATGCAGGGACAGTCAATCAGCCCCAGCATTTT,CATSDAGTVNQPQHF
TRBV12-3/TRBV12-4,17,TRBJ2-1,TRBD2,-,TGTGCCACCACGGGACTAGCGGGAGGAAGCTCCTACAATGAGCAGTTCTTC,CATTGLAGGSSYNEQFF
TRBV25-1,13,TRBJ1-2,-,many,TGTGCCAGCAGTCCCGGATCCAACTATGGCTACACCTTC,CASSPGSNYGYTF
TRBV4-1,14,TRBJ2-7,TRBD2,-,TGCGCCAGCAGCCGCAGCGGGGCCGGGAACGAGCAGTACTTC,CASSRSGAGNEQYF
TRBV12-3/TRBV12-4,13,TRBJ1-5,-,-,TGTGCCAGCAGTTTGGTCAGAGATCAGCCCCAGCATTTT,CASSLVRDQPQHF
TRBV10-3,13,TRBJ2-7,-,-,TGTGCCATCAGTGAGTGGGACACCTACGAGCAGTACTTC,CAISEWDTYEQYF
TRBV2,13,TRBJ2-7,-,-,TGTGCCAGCAGTGGTTGGGAACTCGGCGAGCAGTACTTC,CASSGWELGEQYF
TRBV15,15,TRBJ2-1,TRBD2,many,TGTGCCACCAGCCAGCGGGAGGGTTCCTACAATGAGCAGTTCTTC,CATSQREGSYNEQFF
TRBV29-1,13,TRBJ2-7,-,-,TGCAGCGTTGCAAGGGACCCCGGAACCAAGCAGTACTTC,CSVARDPGTKQYF
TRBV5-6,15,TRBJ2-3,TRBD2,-,TGTGCCAGCAGCGTTTCCGGGACTAGACCAGATACGCAGTATTTT,CASSVSGTRPDTQYF
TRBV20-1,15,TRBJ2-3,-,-,TGCAGTGCTAGAGATTGGGGGACTAGCACAGATACGCAGTATTTT,CSARDWGTSTDTQYF
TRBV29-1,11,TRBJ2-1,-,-,TGCAGCGTTCCCGGCTACAATGAGCAGTTCTTC,CSVPGYNEQFF
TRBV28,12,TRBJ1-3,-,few,TGTGCCAGCAATCAGGGAGGAAACACCATATATTTT,CASNQGGNTIYF
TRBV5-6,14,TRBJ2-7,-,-,TGTGCCAGCAGCTTAATTCACTTAAGCTACGAGCAGTACTTC,CASSLIHLSYEQYF
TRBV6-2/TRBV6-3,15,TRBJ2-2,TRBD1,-,TGTGCCAGCAGCCGGGACAGGGATTACACCGGGGAGCTGTTTTTT,CASSRDRDYTGELFF
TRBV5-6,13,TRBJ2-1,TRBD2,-,TGTGCCTCGCGGGGGGTCCTTTACAATGAGCAGTTCTTC,CASRGVLYNEQFF
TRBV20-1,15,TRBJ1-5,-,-,TGCAGTGCTAGAGGCTTGGCAGGGATGGGTCAGCCCCAGCATTTT,CSARGLAGMGQPQHF
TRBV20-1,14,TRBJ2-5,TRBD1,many,TGCAGTGCTAGGGACAGGGGCTCCCAAGAGACCCAGTACTTC,CSARDRGSQETQYF
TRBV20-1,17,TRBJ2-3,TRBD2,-,TGCTGTGCTAGAGGCCTAGCGGGGTTTTCGACGGCAGATACGCAGTATTTT,CCARGLAGFSTADTQYF
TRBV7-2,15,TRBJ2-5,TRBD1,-,TGTGCCAGCAGCTTAAAGGTTGGGACAGTAGAGACCCAGTACTTC,CASSLKVGTVETQYF
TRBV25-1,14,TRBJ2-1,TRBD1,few,TGTGCCAGCCGCGACAGGGGAACAGGCAATGAGCAGTTCTTC,CASRDRGTGNEQFF
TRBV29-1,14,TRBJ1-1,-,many,TGCAGCGTTGGTGGGAAGGGGTTCTCCACTGAAGCTTTCTTT,CSVGGKGFSTEAFF
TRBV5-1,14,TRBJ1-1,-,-,TGCGCCAGCAGATTTAACCCGGGGGACACTGAAGCTTTCTTT,CASRFNPGDTEAFF
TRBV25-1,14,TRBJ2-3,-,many,TGTGCCAGCAGTGACATGATTAGCACAGATACGCAGTATTTT,CASSDMISTDTQYF
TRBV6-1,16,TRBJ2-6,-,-,TGTGCCAGCAGGTCCCCGCTAGGGGTGGGGGCCAACGTCCTGACTTTC,CASRSPLGVGANVLTF
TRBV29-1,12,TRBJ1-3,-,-,TGCAGCGTTGACGGTGGTGGAAACACCATATATTTT,CSVDGGGNTIYF
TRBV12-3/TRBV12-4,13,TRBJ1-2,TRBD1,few,TGTGCCAGCAACTTGGGACAGGCGCATGGCTACACCTTC,CASNLGQAHGYTF
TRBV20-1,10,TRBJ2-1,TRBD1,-,TGCAGTGCTAGGGACAGGGGGAAGTTCTTC,CSARDRGKFF
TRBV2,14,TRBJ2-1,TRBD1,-,TGTGCCAGCAGCGGTGGACAGGGGTTTAATGAGCAGTTCTTC,CASSGGQGFNEQFF
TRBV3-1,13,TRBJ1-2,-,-,TGTGCCAGCAGCCAGTTGGGGGAGAATGGCTACACCTTC,CASSQLGENGYTF
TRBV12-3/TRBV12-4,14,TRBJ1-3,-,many,TGTGCCAGCAGGCCCGGGACGGATGGAAACACCATATATTTT,CASRPGTDGNTIYF
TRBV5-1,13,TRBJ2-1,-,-,TGCGCCAGCAGACCAGATTCCTACAATGAGCAGTTCTTC,CASRPDSYNEQFF
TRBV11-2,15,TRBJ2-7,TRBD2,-,TGTGCCAGCAGCTTATACGCGGGGGGGGCCTACGAGCAGTACTTC,CASSLYAGGAYEQYF
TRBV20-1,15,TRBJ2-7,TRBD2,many,TGCAGTGCTAGTCCTAGCGGGATACTGCCCTACGAGCAGTACTTC,CSASPSGILPYEQYF
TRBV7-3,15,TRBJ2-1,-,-,TGTGCCAGCAGTTTAGACGGACAGTTCTACAATGAGCAGTTCTTC,CASSLDGQFYNEQFF